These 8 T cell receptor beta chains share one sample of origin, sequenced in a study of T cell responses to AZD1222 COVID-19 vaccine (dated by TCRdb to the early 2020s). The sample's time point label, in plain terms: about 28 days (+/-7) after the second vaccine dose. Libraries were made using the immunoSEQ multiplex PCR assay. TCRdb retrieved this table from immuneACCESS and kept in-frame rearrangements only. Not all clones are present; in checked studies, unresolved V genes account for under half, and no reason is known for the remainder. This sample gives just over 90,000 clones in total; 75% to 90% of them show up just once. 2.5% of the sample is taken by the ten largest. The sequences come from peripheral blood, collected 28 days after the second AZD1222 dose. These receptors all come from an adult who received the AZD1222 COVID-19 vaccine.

Here the CDR3 DNA reads TGTGCCAGCAGCTTGGCTATCTACACAGATACGCAGTATTTT. It yields the protein CASSLAIYTDTQYF. V gene TRBV5-5 combines with J gene TRBJ2-3, with D uncertain. The CDR3 is 14 amino acids. Trimming stripped 0 bases from V and 2 bases from J, with 7 bases between. Looked up from germline, CDR1 is SGHKS and CDR2 is YYEKEE (reference sequence).

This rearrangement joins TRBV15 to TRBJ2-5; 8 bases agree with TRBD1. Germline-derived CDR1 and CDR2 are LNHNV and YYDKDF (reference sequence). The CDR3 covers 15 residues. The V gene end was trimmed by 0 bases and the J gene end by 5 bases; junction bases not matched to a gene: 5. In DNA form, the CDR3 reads TGTGCCACCAGCAGAGATCGGACAGGGCGGGAGACCCAGTACTTC. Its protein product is CATSRDRTGRETQYF.

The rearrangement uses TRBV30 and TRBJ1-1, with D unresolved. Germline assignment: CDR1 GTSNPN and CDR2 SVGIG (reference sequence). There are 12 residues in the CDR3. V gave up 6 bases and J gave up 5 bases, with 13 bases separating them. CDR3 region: CACLTRGTEAFF. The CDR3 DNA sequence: TGTGCCTGTTTGACTCGAGGTACTGAAGCTTTCTTT. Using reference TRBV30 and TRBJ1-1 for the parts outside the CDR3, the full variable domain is SQTIHQWPATLVQPVGSPLSLECTVEGTSNPNLYWYRQAAGRGLQLLFYSVGIGQISSEVPQNLSASRPQDRQFILSSKKLLLSDSGFYLCACLTRGTEAFFGQGTRLTVV.

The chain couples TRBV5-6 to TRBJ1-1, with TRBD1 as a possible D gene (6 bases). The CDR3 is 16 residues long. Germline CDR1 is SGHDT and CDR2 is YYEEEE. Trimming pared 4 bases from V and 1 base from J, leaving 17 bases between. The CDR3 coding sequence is TGTGCCAGCAGCAACTCCAGGGGAGTAAGGAACACTGAAGCTTTCTTT. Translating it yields CASSNSRGVRNTEAFF.

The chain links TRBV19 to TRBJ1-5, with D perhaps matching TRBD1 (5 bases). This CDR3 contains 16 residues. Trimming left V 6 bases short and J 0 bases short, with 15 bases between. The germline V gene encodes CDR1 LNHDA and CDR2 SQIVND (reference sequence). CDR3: CASRAQGAFSNQPQHF. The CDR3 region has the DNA TGTGCCAGTAGAGCCCAGGGAGCCTTTAGCAATCAGCCCCAGCATTTT.

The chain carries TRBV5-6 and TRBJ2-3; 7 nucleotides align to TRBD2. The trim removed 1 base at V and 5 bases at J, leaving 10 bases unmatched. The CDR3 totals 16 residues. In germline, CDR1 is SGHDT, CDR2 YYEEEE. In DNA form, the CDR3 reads TGTGCCAGCAGCTTGCGGGGAGGGCAGCGAAGAGATACGCAGTATTTT. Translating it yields CASSLRGGQRRDTQYF.

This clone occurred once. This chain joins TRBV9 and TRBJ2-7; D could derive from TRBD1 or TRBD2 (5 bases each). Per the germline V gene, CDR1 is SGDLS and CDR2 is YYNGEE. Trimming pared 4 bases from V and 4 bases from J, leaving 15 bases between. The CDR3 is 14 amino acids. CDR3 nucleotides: TGTGCCAGCAGCCCCGGGACGGAATCTTACGAGCAGTACTTC. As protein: CASSPGTESYEQYF. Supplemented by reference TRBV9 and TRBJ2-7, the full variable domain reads DSGVTQTPKHLITATGQRVTLRCSPRSGDLSVYWYQQSLDQGLQFLIQYYNGEERAKGNILERFSAQQFPDLHSELNLSSLELGDSALYFCASSPGTESYEQYFGPGTRLTVT.

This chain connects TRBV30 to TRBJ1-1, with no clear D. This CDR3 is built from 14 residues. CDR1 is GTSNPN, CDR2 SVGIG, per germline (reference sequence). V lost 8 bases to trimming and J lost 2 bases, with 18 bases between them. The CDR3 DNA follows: TGTGCCAGAGCGGAGAAGGACGGTAACACTGAAGCTTTCTTT. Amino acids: CARAEKDGNTEAFF.